This record looks at one TCR beta chain sequence and its context. Its matching antigen is unknown. This PCR relied on a set of 60 Vbeta primers and 13 Jbeta primers. Repertoires were generated with immunoSEQ multiplex PCR, while TCRdb's copy carries only in-frame clones and drops some. Here the sample spans 90,000 to 150,000 clones, 82% being singletons. Donors consisted of healthy bone marrow donors. This record belongs to a study of cytomegalovirus exposure and HLA in healthy donors. Study results and limitations: Within the data, a cluster of highly shared sequence variants was likely a sequencing artifact.

The sequencing input was PBMCs. The origin of this receptor is a woman aged 18 to 35 in good health and CMV-seronegative.

CDR3 in amino acids: CASLTGLARTDTQYF. The CDR3 DNA sequence: TGTGCCAGTTTAACGGGACTAGCCCGCACAGATACGCAGTATTTT. The chain recombines TRBV6-1 with TRBJ2-3; 9 bases map to TRBD2. CDR3 length: 15 residues. The V segment lost 9 bases and the J segment 1 base; nucleotides outside the gene matches: 8. Germline V gives CDR1 MNHNS, CDR2 SASEGT.